Presented here are 18 T cell receptor beta chains from one specimen sequenced in a study of glioma-infiltrating T cells. The iRepertoire nested amplicon-rescue multiplex PCR amplified TCR alpha and beta CDR3s from RNA. Each CDR3 protein gets one entry after TCRdb re-called the multiplex PCR reads with MiXCR. The profile shows 84,000 or so distinct CDR3 sequences, about 23% of them singletons. Sample: glioma tissue, nonneoplastic brain tissue, or PBMCs (not recorded which). These receptors were taken from a human donor with low-grade glioma or glioblastoma, undergoing nonglioma brain surgery, or in good health (not recorded which).

This clonotype was detected ten times or more. The gene calls are TRBV12-3 or TRBV12-4 and TRBJ1-5, with 7 bases matching TRBD1. This CDR3 region has 14 residues. The junction had 7 bases not matched to a gene; V was cut back by 5 bases and J by 6 bases. The CDR3 here is CASSHDRDGQPQHF. The CDR3 DNA reads TGTGCCAGCAGTCACGACAGGGATGGTCAGCCCCAGCATTTT.

The table lists this clonotype with many counts. This sequence joins TRBV19 and TRBJ1-1; unclear D gene. Germline CDR1 LNHDA, CDR2 SQIVND (reference sequence). V lost 3 bases to trimming and J lost 8 bases, with 13 bases between them. The CDR3 is 13 residues long. The CDR3 sequence: CASSINLSKEAFF. The CDR3, as DNA: TGTGCCAGTAGTATCAATTTGTCCAAGGAAGCTTTCTTT.

At least ten counts were recorded for this clonotype. The CDR3 DNA follows: TGCAGTGCTGTAGCGGGAGGTCGAGGAACAGATACGCAGTATTTT. Residues: CSAVAGGRGTDTQYF. The chain carries TRBV20-1 and TRBJ2-3, with TRBD2 matching 10 bases. This CDR3 comprises 15 residues. The ends lost 5 bases at V and 3 bases at J; junction bases unmatched: 8. CDR1 and CDR2 (germline): DFQATT, SNEGSKA (reference sequence).

This clonotype was picked up many times. The CDR3 coding sequence is TGCAGCGTGGGATCGAAGGGCTACACCTTC. This translates into CSVGSKGYTF. This chain uses TRBV29-1 with TRBJ1-2; D gene unclear. Trimming stripped 6 bases from V and 8 bases from J, with 10 bases between. This CDR3 spans 10 amino acids. The germline CDR1 and CDR2 sequences are SQVTM and ANQGSEA.

Notes on this clonotype: One base away lies a much larger clone, so this may be a sequencing read error. The chain carries TRBV4-2 and TRBJ2-2; unclear D gene. Germline V lookup: CDR1 LGHNA, CDR2 YNFKEQ. This CDR3 has 12 residues. The CDR3 protein is CASSQVGLKLLF. The CDR3 nucleotides are TGTGCCAGCAGCCAAGTCGGGTTGAAGCTGCTTTTT.

This clonotype is judged medium-sized. V usage is TRBV7-8 and J usage is TRBJ2-3; D is perhaps TRBD2 (5 bases). The CDR3 is 17 amino acids. Per germline, CDR1 SGHVS and CDR2 FQNEAQ. The germline V and J ends were trimmed by 1 base and 3 bases, with 17 bases remaining between them. The CDR3 loop is CASSLGSGLGWTDTQYF. DNA of the CDR3: TGTGCCAGCAGCTTAGGATCGGGGTTAGGGTGGACAGATACGCAGTATTTT.

Comments on this clonotype: This may stem from a read error, because a much larger clone lies one nucleotide away. The gene calls are TRBV3-1 and TRBJ2-1; the D gene is possibly TRBD2 (6 bases). Looked up from germline, CDR1 is LGHDT and CDR2 is YNNKEL (reference sequence). The V end lost 4 bases, the J end lost 10 bases, and 14 bases lay between the germline ends. This CDR3 is built from 13 residues. The CDR3 loop is CASSLMGLYEQFF. Written as DNA, the CDR3 is TGTGCCAGCAGCCTGATGGGACTCTACGAGCAGTTCTTC.

This clonotype was counted many times. The J gene is TRBJ2-1, the V gene TRBV2, with a possible D match to TRBD1 (6 bases). Trimming shortened V by 6 bases and J by 6 bases, and 18 bases separated the two germline ends. The CDR3 is made up of 15 amino acids. Germline CDR1 and CDR2: SNHLY and FYNNEI. In DNA, the CDR3 is TGTGCCAGCAGACGACTGCAGGGGATCGGCAATGAGCAGTTCTTC. Translation gives CASRRLQGIGNEQFF.

The table lists this clonotype with a count of one. This could be a read error, since a much larger clone is one nucleotide away. This chain joins TRBV6-4 and TRBJ2-1, with D hard to call. This CDR3 comprises 12 residues. Germline-derived CDR1 and CDR2 are MRHNA and SNTAGT. The CDR3 reads CASSDLSNEQSF. In DNA, the CDR3 is TGTGCCAGCAGTGACCTATCCAATGAGCAGTCCTTC.

This clonotype was picked up many times. V gene TRBV20-1 combines with J gene TRBJ1-5; a weak D match, TRBD1 (5 bases). Trimming removed 6 bases at V and 0 bases at J, with 15 bases between. Per the germline V gene, CDR1 is DFQATT and CDR2 is SNEGSKA (reference sequence). There are 15 residues in the CDR3. The CDR3 reads CSASDTYNSNQPQHF. The CDR3 DNA reads as TGCAGTGCCTCGGACACCTATAATAGCAATCAGCCCCAGCATTTT.

Turning to this clonotype: A much larger clone differs by one base, so this may be a read error. The DNA for the CDR3 is TGTGCCAGCAGTTCGACGGGACGAGGCATTGAGTACTTC. It codes for CASSSTGRGIEYF. The chain couples TRBV6-6 to TRBJ2-4, with D tentatively TRBD1 or TRBD2 (5 bases each). The CDR3 is 13 amino acids. CDR1 and CDR2 (germline): MNHNY, SVGAGI (reference sequence).

The CDR3 DNA sequence: TGTGCCAGCAGCTTTAACAGGGGCTACGAGCAGTACTTC. It specifies CASSFNRGYEQYF. The rearrangement links TRBV11-1 to TRBJ2-7; 7 nucleotides line up with TRBD1. V gave up 3 bases and J gave up 3 bases; unmatched junction bases: 2. Germline V gene data show CDR1 as SGHAT and CDR2 as FQDESV (reference sequence). The CDR3 runs to 13 residues.

About this clonotype itself: At one end, the junction sequence differs from germline, possibly due to a read error. CDR3 DNA: TGCGCCAGCAGGCTCACCTTTAGCGGGAGCTCCCACGAGCAGTACTTC. This gives the protein CASRLTFSGSSHEQYF. This rearrangement joins TRBV5-1 to TRBJ2-7; 9 bases match TRBD2. CDR1 is SGHRS, CDR2 YFSETQ, per germline. CDR3 size: 16 residues.

This clonotype was detected many times. V gene TRBV19 combines with J gene TRBJ2-1, with 9 bases that match TRBD2. From germline, CDR1 is LNHDA and CDR2 SQIVND (reference sequence). The CDR3 spans 15 residues. Trimming took 1 base from V and 4 from J; bases not matched to a gene: 2. DNA of the CDR3: TGTGCCAGTAGTATAGGAAGCGGGGGGTACAATGAGCAGTTCTTC. Its protein is CASSIGSGGYNEQFF.

This clonotype was counted ten times or more. V is TRBV12-3 or TRBV12-4 and J is TRBJ1-5; no definite D call. This CDR3 has 15 residues. Between the trimmed V and J ends, which lost 2 bases and 0 bases, there was a span of 8 bases. This chain's CDR3 is CASSLTGISNQPQHF. The CDR3 DNA reads as TGTGCCAGCAGTTTAACCGGGATTAGCAATCAGCCCCAGCATTTT.

The CDR3: CSGGAGSYNWQFF. CDR3 nucleotides: TGCAGCGGCGGAGCGGGCTCCTACAATTGGCAGTTCTTC. V usage is TRBV20-1 and J usage is TRBJ2-1, with TRBD2 as a possible D gene (6 bases). This CDR3 has 13 amino acids. Per germline, CDR1 DFQATT and CDR2 SNEGSKA (reference sequence).

This clonotype appeared many times. The chain is built from TRBV20-1 and TRBJ1-3; maybe TRBD1 (5 bases). V dropped 2 bases and J dropped 0 bases, with 11 bases sitting between them. The length of the CDR3 is 15 residues. The germline V gene has CDR1 DFQATT and CDR2 SNEGSKA (reference sequence). The CDR3 DNA reads TGCAGTGCTAGACCAGACAGACCCTCTGGAAACACCATATATTTT. It is translated as CSARPDRPSGNTIYF.

This clonotype has at least ten counts. V and J are TRBV10-2 and TRBJ2-3; D not certain. The CDR3 is 11 amino acids. Germline V gene data show CDR1 as WSHSY and CDR2 as SAAADI. V was cut by 3 bases and J by 5 bases, with 3 bases left in between. CDR3: CASSEVDTQYF. The CDR3 DNA is TGCGCCAGCAGTGAAGTAGATACGCAGTATTTT.